Following are 18 T cell receptor beta chains from one sample sequenced in a study of identifying expanded T cells in peripheral blood. Assay used: immunoSEQ multiplex PCR; TCRdb lists only in-frame clones, some missing. The table records tens of thousands of clones, around 84% of them present only once. Sequencing used blood. The receptor set was obtained from a person between 18 and 75 years old in good health.

The chain recombines TRBV19 with TRBJ2-1, with TRBD2 matching 12 bases. The ends lost 6 bases at V and 4 bases at J; junction bases unmatched: 1. Germline V gene lookup returns CDR1 LNHDA and CDR2 SQIVND (reference sequence). The CDR3 is made up of 14 amino acids. CDR3 in amino acids: CASRTSGGYNEQFF. The CDR3 nucleotides read TGTGCCAGTAGGACTAGCGGGGGTTACAATGAGCAGTTCTTC.

This chain uses TRBV7-9 with TRBJ2-7; TRBD2 agrees at 8 bases. The CDR3 is made up of 16 amino acids. Germline CDR1 and CDR2: SEHNR and FQNEAQ (reference sequence). Trimming at V came to 5 bases and at J to 1 base, leaving 10 bases not matched to a gene. CDR3 region: CASSPSSGSVSYEQYF. In nucleotides, the CDR3 is TGTGCCAGCAGCCCGTCCAGCGGGAGTGTATCCTACGAGCAGTACTTC.

This clone was seen a single time. The V call is TRBV5-1, the J call TRBJ1-1; D is possibly TRBD1 (5 bases). V lost 9 bases, J lost 8 bases, and 32 bases lay in between. CDR1 and CDR2 from the germline V gene are SGHRS and YFSETQ. The CDR3 extends over 17 amino acids. CDR3 protein: CATATDTIGRSGREAFF. CDR3 bases: TGCGCCACCGCGACAGATACCATCGGAAGAAGTGGTCGGGAAGCTTTCTTT.

V is TRBV4-3 and J is TRBJ2-7, with D uncertain. Germline V lookup: CDR1 LGHNA, CDR2 YSLEER. Trimming removed 0 bases from V and 0 bases from J, with 9 bases in between. CDR3 length: 15 residues. CDR3 coding DNA: TGCGCCAGCAGCCAAGACCCAGATTCCTCCTACGAGCAGTACTTC. Amino acids: CASSQDPDSSYEQYF.

The chain couples TRBV18 to TRBJ2-1, with D possibly being TRBD2 (7 bases). The germline V and J ends were trimmed by 3 bases and 6 bases, with 21 bases remaining between them. The CDR3 spans 17 residues. Germline V CDR1 and CDR2: KGHSH, LQKENI. CDR3 in amino acids: CASSPSTGRGSSNEQFF. The DNA of the CDR3 is TGTGCCAGCTCACCGTCAACAGGGCGCGGGAGCAGCAATGAGCAGTTCTTC.

The rearrangement joins TRBV7-2 to TRBJ1-5, with D possibly TRBD1 on 5 matching bases. The CDR3 length is 15 residues. CDR1 is SGHTA and CDR2 is FQGNSA in the germline V gene. V gave up 4 bases and J gave up 0 bases, with 10 bases separating them. The CDR3 DNA reads as TGTGCCAGCAGCTACCGACAGAGTAGCAATCAGCCCCAGCATTTT. It specifies CASSYRQSSNQPQHF.

This clone was recorded a few times. The chain has TRBV6-5 and TRBJ2-7, with 7 bases fitting TRBD1. In germline, CDR1 is MNHEY, CDR2 SVGAGI. The CDR3 covers 14 residues. The V segment lost 0 bases and the J segment 3 bases; nucleotides outside the gene matches: 2. CDR3 DNA: TGTGCCAGCAGTTACTCGTCAGGGGGCTACGAGCAGTACTTC. Translating gives CASSYSSGGYEQYF.

This rearrangement joins TRBV30 to TRBJ1-1; D is uncertain. The V end lost 4 bases, the J end lost 5 bases, and 11 bases lay between the germline ends. This CDR3 is 12 amino acids long. CDR1 and CDR2 (germline): GTSNPN, SVGIG (reference sequence). The CDR3 sequence: CAWIRWETEAFF. In nucleotides, the CDR3 is TGTGCCTGGATACGATGGGAGACTGAAGCTTTCTTT.

V usage is TRBV13 and J usage is TRBJ2-6, with D perhaps TRBD1 (6 bases). Between the trimmed V and J ends, which lost 5 bases and 4 bases, there was a span of 21 bases. CDR3 length: 18 residues. Germline V gene data show CDR1 as PRHDT and CDR2 as FYEKMQ (reference sequence). CDR3 coding DNA: TGTGCCAGCAGCCGCAGGGGATCCCGCATGGTGGGGGCCAACGTCCTGACTTTC. As protein: CASSRRGSRMVGANVLTF.

The chain couples TRBV29-1 to TRBJ1-1, with D perhaps TRBD1 (6 bases). This CDR3 has 12 amino acids. Germline lookup yields CDR1 SQVTM and CDR2 ANQGSEA. V gave up 6 bases and J gave up 2 bases, with 10 bases separating them. CDR3 bases: TGCAGCGTACTACAGGGAAACACTGAAGCTTTCTTT. This gives the protein CSVLQGNTEAFF.

This clone turned up a few times. The chain couples TRBV7-3 to TRBJ1-2, with D tentatively TRBD1 (6 bases). The CDR3 extends over 13 amino acids. CDR1 is SGHTA, CDR2 FQGTGA, per germline. The germline V and J ends were trimmed by 3 bases and 3 bases, with 8 bases remaining between them. CDR3 sequence reads: CASSLGADYGYTF. The DNA of the CDR3 is TGTGCCAGCAGCTTGGGGGCCGACTATGGCTACACCTTC.

The chain joins TRBV7-9 to TRBJ2-3; a weak D match, TRBD1 (6 bases). This CDR3 has 14 residues. Trimming took 6 bases from V and 3 from J, leaving 13 bases between them. Germline CDR1 is SEHNR and CDR2 is FQNEAQ (reference sequence). CDR3 DNA sequence: TGTGCCAGCAGTAGGGACATAATTACAGATACGCAGTATTTT. Translating gives CASSRDIITDTQYF.

As to this clone: One junction end disagrees with the germline gene, perhaps due to a read error. The gene calls are TRBV18 and TRBJ2-3, with TRBD2 identical over 13 bases. Germline lookup yields CDR1 KGHSH and CDR2 LQKENI. The CDR3 length is 14 residues. CDR3 nucleotides: TGTGCCAGCTCATTCGGACTAGCGGGAGATGCGCAGTATTTT. This encodes CASSFGLAGDAQYF. Full variable domain (missing parts from reference TRBV18 and TRBJ2-3): NAGVMQNPRHLVRRRGQEARLRCSPMKGHSHVYWYRQLPEEGLKFMVYLQKENIIDESGMPKERFSAEFPKEGPSILRIQQVVRGDSAAYFCASSFGLAGDAQYFGPGTRLTVL.

This sequence joins TRBV19 and TRBJ2-1; the match to TRBD2 covers 7 bases. The CDR3 loop spans 16 amino acids. Germline V lookup: CDR1 LNHDA, CDR2 SQIVND (reference sequence). Trimming removed 2 bases from V and 4 bases from J; junction bases left unmatched: 8. The CDR3 DNA follows: TGTGCCAGTAGTATAAGGGGCGGGGGAGGTTACAATGAGCAGTTCTTC. It is translated as CASSIRGGGGYNEQFF. The variable domain in full, with the rest retrieved from reference TRBV19 and TRBJ2-1, is DGGITQSPKYLFRKEGQNVTLSCEQNLNHDAMYWYRQDPGQGLRLIYYSQIVNDFQKGDIAEGYSVSREKKESFPLTVTSAQKNPTAFYLCASSIRGGGGYNEQFFGPGTRLTVL.

This rearrangement joins TRBV19 to TRBJ1-4; a possible D gene is TRBD1 (6 bases). The germline gives CDR1 LNHDA, CDR2 SQIVND (reference sequence). Trimming removed 3 bases from V and 6 bases from J, with 11 bases in between. CDR3 length: 14 residues. Here the CDR3 DNA reads TGTGCCAGTAGTATTGGGGGGCGTTATGAAAAACTGTTTTTT. This sequence encodes CASSIGGRYEKLFF.

This clone was picked up a small number of times. The rearrangement links TRBV19 to TRBJ2-7; D ambiguous. CDR1 LNHDA and CDR2 SQIVND come from the germline V gene (reference sequence). Trimming left V 3 bases short and J 7 bases short, with 10 bases between. The CDR3 spans 12 residues. The CDR3 region is CASSMMGSEQYF. The DNA of the CDR3 is TGTGCCAGTAGTATGATGGGGTCGGAGCAGTACTTC.

The chain combines TRBV18 with TRBJ1-1; D unclear. The CDR3 is 14 amino acids. V gave up 3 bases and J gave up 0 bases, with 8 bases separating them. The germline CDR1 and CDR2 sequences are KGHSH and LQKENI. CDR3 in DNA: TGTGCCAGCTCACCGGAGACCCTGAACACTGAAGCTTTCTTT. This gives the protein CASSPETLNTEAFF.

The chain combines TRBV29-1 with TRBJ1-3, with a weak D call TRBD1 (5 bases). CDR1 is SQVTM, CDR2 ANQGSEA, per germline. Trimming stripped 6 bases from V and 3 bases from J, with 12 bases between. The CDR3 is 13 amino acids. The CDR3 DNA sequence: TGCAGCGTAACCGGGACGCTTGGAAACACCATATATTTT. As protein: CSVTGTLGNTIYF. Together with reference TRBV29-1 and TRBJ1-3, the CDR3 gives the full variable domain: SAVISQKPSRDICQRGTSLTIQCQVDSQVTMMFWYRQQPGQSLTLIATANQGSEATYESGFVIDKFPISRPNLTFSTLTVSNMSPEDSSIYLCSVTGTLGNTIYFGEGSWLTVV.